Listed here is a single T cell receptor beta chain. Its target is not known. The sample comes from a study of blood T cells in healthy people across ages. Notes on the study in general: There were more naive CD4+ cells and higher diversity in long-lived donors than in aged donors. Roughly linear declines in TCR beta diversity per million T cells occurred with age.

The CDR3 extends over 17 amino acids. Germline lookup yields CDR1 LGHNA and CDR2 YSLEER. The V gene end was trimmed by 1 base and the J gene end by 2 bases; junction bases not matched to a gene: 8. With a J-beta primer mix and a sample-barcoded 5' primer, a second PCR ran 7 to 11 cycles. A template-switch adaptor with 12 random nucleotides tagged each cDNA molecule. TCRdb re-analysed the 5' RACE reads in MiXCR, keeping a single row per CDR3 protein. The sample lists about 1.4 million distinct CDR3 sequences; roughly 60% were seen once. Samples had at least 7 million PBMCs isolated from them. This receptor was obtained from a man aged 18 to 29 in good health. Sequencing was done on a sample of blood. The rearrangement joins TRBV4-3 to TRBJ2-7; TRBD2 matches 10 bases. CDR3 DNA sequence: TGCGCCAGCAGCCAAGCGATCACTAGCGGGACTACCTACGAGCAGTACTTC. Encoded protein: CASSQAITSGTTYEQYF.